Sequencing of this TCR beta chain was carried out in a study of glioma-infiltrating T cells after dendritic cell vaccination. Up to roughly 2 ug genomic DNA was used for TCRB CDR3 amplification. The primer mix had 60 V beta and 13 J beta primers. Using immunoSEQ multiplex PCR, the repertoire was profiled, and TCRdb retains in-frame clones only, with some absent. The data contain about 92,000 clones, 80% to 90% of them singletons. A word on this clone: Its antigen is unknown.

The CDR3 has 14 residues. CDR1 is MNHEY, CDR2 SVGAGI, per germline. The V gene lost 7 bases and the J gene lost 4 bases, with 17 bases spanning the gap. Study conclusions and caveats: Only a small number of patients had complete blood and tumor samples.

PBMC were collected before vaccination, two weeks after the third vaccination, and at progression. The chain couples TRBV6-5 to TRBJ2-7; D perhaps matches TRBD1 (6 bases). This TCR was sampled from a human donor with glioblastoma. The sample was blood, taken before dendritic cell vaccination. The CDR3 region has the DNA TGTGCCAGCACTCCGCCGGGACAAGGATACGAGCAGTACTTC. As protein: CASTPPGQGYEQYF.